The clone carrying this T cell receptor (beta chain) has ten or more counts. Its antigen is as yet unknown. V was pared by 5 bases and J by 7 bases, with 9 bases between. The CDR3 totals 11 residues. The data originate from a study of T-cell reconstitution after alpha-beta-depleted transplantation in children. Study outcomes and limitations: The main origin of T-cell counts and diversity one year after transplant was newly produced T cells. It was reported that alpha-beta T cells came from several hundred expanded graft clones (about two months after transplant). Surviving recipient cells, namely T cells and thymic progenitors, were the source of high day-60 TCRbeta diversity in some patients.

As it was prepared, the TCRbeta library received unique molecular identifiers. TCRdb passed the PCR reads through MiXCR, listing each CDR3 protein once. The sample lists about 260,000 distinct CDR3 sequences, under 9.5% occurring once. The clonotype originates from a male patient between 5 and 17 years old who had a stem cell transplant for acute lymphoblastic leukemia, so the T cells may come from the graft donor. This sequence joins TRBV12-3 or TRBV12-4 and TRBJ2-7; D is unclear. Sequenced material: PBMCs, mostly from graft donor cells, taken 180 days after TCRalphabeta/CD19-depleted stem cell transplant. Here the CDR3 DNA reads TGTGCCAGCAGTACTGCCGGGGAGCAGTACTTC. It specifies CASSTAGEQYF.